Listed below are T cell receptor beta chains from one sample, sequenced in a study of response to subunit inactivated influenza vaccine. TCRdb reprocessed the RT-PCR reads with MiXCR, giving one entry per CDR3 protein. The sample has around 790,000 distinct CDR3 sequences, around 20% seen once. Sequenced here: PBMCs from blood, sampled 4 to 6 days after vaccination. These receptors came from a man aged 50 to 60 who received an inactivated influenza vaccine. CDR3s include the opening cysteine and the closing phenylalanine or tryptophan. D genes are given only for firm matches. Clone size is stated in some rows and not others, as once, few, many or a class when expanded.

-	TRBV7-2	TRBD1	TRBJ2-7	TGTGCCAGCAGCATAACCGGGACAGGATCCTACGAGCAGTACTTC	CASSITGTGSYEQYF
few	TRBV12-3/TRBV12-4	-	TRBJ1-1	TGTGCCAGCAGTTTAGCCCATGGGGGTGAAGCTTTCTTT	CASSLAHGGEAFF
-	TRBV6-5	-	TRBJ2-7	TGTGCCAGCGCAGACCACCCGTACTTC	CASADHPYF
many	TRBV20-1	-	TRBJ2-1	TGCAGTGCTCGGGGCCTTAGCGATGAGCAGTTCTTC	CSARGLSDEQFF
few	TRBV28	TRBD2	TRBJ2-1	TGTGCCAGCAGTTCCCTGGGACTAGCGGGAGGGCTCTATGAGCAGTTCTTC	CASSSLGLAGGLYEQFF
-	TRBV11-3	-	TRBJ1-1	TGTGCCAGCAGCTCCCGGGCCGGCGCTGAAGCTTTCTTT	CASSSRAGAEAFF
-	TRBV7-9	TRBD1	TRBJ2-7	TGTGCCAGCAGCTTACTGGGACAGGGGGGGAGCGAGCAGTACTTC	CASSLLGQGGSEQYF
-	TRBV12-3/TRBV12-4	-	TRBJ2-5	TGTGCCAGCAGTTTCTCCTGGGGAGGGGGTGAGACCCAGTACTTC	CASSFSWGGGETQYF
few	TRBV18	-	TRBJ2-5	TGTGCCAGCTCACCATCGACGGGGGAGACCCAGTACTTC	CASSPSTGETQYF
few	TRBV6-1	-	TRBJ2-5	TGTGCCAGCAGTGAGGGCAGGGGAGTAGAAGAGACCCAGTACTTC	CASSEGRGVEETQYF
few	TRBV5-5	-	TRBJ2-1	TGTGCCAGCAGCGGGACACGGGGTGAGCAGTTCTTC	CASSGTRGEQFF
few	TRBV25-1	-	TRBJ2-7	TGTGCCAGCAGTGAATACCCTTCCTACGAGCAGTACTTC	CASSEYPSYEQYF
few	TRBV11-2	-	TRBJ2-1	TGTGCCAGCAGCTTATTTGGCAGGGGAAGGGATGAGCAGTTCTTC	CASSLFGRGRDEQFF
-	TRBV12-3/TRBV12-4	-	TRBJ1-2	TGTGCCAGCAGTTTAGCCCATCAGTCTAACTATGGCTACACCTTC	CASSLAHQSNYGYTF
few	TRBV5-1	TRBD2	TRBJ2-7	TGCGCCAGCAGCTTGGCCCCTGGACTAGCGGGAACCGCATACGAGCAGTACTTC	CASSLAPGLAGTAYEQYF
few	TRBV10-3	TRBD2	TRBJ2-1	TGTGCCATCAGTGATTCAGGGACTAAAATCAATGAGCAGTTCTTC	CAISDSGTKINEQFF
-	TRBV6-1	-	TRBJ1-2	TGTGCCAGCAGGAGGGCAGTAGATGGCTACACCTTC	CASRRAVDGYTF